This TCR beta chain was recovered during a study of T cells after yellow fever vaccination. Overall study context: Fractions low in cell number were prepared with SMART-Seq v4 Ultra Low Input.

Generation of TCR cDNA used 5'RACE template switching (which added a universal primer site and UMIs). TCRdb recomputed calls from the 5' RACE reads with MiXCR, one row per CDR3 protein. Of 150,000 or so distinct CDR3 sequences listed, approximately 6.7% are singletons. The study, taken as a whole, reports: Detected again after the booster were most primary-vaccination clones, at 96% CD4 and 80% to 90% CD8. The study noted that FACS-sorted repertoires could contain abundant clonotypes contaminating from the bulk population.

This clonotype was seen ten or more times. Its specificity is unknown. The sequence was obtained from a man aged 18 to 35 who received the YFV17D yellow fever vaccine. The sequenced sample was CD4+ T cells sorted from PBMCs, obtained 4 to 6 days after the first yellow fever vaccination.

CDR3 nucleotide sequence: TGCAGCGTTGTGACAGGTCGGAGCTATGGCTACACCTTC. It yields the protein CSVVTGRSYGYTF. The V call is TRBV29-1, the J call TRBJ1-2; TRBD1 might be the D (6 bases). In germline, CDR1 is SQVTM, CDR2 ANQGSEA. The CDR3 contains 13 residues. V gave up 4 bases and J gave up 4 bases, with 13 bases separating them.